The present entry profiles one T cell receptor beta chain with its context. TCRdb keeps only in-frame clones here, not all; method: immunoSEQ multiplex PCR. The table records 35,000 to 50,000 clones, around 90% of them present only once. Per germline, CDR1 SGHTA and CDR2 FQGNSA. V was shortened by 2 bases and J by 5 bases, with 16 bases between the two germline ends. The CDR3 consists of 15 residues. This record comes from a study of T cell changes during pregnancy in multiple sclerosis. The sample was CD4+ T cells from peripheral blood mononuclear cells, taken after pregnancy. The chain carries TRBV7-2 and TRBJ2-7, with D perhaps TRBD2 (6 bases). This clonotype was obtained from a female donor in good health, enrolled as a control in a pregnancy study. The CDR3 sequence is CASSLTGSLSHEQYF. The CDR3 bases are TGTGCCAGCAGCTTAACCGGGAGTTTAAGCCACGAGCAGTACTTC.